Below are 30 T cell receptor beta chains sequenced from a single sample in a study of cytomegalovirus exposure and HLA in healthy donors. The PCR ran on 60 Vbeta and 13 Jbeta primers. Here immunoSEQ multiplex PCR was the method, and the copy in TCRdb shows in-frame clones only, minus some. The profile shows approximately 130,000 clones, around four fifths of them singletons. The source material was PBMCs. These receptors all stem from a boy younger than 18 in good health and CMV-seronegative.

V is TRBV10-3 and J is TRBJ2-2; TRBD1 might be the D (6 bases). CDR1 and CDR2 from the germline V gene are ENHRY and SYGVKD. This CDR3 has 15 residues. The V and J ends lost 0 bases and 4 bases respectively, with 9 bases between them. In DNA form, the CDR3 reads TGTGCCATCAGTGAGTCACCCAGGGGCACCGGGGAGCTGTTTTTT. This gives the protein CAISESPRGTGELFF.

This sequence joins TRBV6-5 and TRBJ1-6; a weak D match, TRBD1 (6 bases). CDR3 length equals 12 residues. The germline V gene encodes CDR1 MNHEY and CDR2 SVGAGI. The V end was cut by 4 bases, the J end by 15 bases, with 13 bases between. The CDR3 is CASSSGTLNLHF. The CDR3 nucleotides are TGTGCCAGCAGTTCCGGGACACTGAACCTCCACTTT.

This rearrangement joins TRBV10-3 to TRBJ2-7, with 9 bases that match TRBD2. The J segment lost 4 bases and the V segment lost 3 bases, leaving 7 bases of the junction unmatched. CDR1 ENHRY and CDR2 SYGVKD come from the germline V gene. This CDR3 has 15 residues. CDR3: CAISEGTSGPYEQYF. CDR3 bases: TGTGCCATCAGTGAAGGTACTAGCGGGCCTTACGAGCAGTACTTC.

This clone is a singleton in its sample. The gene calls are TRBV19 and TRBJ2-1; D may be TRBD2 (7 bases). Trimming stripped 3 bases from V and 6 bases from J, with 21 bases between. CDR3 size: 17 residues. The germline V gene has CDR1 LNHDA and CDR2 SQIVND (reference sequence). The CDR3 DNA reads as TGTGCCAGTAGTATTCCAGGGGAGGGGCGGGACGCCAATGAGCAGTTCTTC. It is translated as CASSIPGEGRDANEQFF. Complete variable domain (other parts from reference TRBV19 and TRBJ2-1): DGGITQSPKYLFRKEGQNVTLSCEQNLNHDAMYWYRQDPGQGLRLIYYSQIVNDFQKGDIAEGYSVSREKKESFPLTVTSAQKNPTAFYLCASSIPGEGRDANEQFFGPGTRLTVL.

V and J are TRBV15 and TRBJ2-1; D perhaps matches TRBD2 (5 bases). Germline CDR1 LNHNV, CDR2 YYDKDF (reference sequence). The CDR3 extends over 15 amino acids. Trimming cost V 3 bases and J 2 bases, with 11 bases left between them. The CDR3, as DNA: TGTGCCACCAGCAGCGAATGGACTGCCTACAATGAGCAGTTCTTC. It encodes CATSSEWTAYNEQFF.

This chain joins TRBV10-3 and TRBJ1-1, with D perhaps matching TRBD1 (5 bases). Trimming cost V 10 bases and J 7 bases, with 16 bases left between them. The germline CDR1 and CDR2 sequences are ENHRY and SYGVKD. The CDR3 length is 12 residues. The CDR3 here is CATYGGKREAFF. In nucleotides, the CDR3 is TGTGCCACCTATGGGGGGAAACGTGAAGCTTTCTTT.

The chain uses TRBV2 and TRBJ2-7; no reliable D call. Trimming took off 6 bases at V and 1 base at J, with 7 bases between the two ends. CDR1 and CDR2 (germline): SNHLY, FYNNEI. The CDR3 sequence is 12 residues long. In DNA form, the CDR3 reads TGTGCCAGCAGAGGAGAATCCTACGAGCAGTACTTC. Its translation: CASRGESYEQYF.

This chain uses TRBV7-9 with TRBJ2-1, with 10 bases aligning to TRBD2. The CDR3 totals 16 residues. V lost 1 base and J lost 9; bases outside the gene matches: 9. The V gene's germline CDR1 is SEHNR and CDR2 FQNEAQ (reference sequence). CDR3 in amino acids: CASSLGGRTSGIEQFF. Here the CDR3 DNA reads TGTGCCAGCAGCTTAGGGGGTAGGACTAGCGGTATTGAGCAGTTCTTC.

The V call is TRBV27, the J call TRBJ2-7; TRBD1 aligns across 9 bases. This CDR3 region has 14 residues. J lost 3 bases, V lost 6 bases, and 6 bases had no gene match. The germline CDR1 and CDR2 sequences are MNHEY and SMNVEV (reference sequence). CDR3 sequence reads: CASSPRDRVYEQYF. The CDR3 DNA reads TGTGCCAGCAGCCCCCGGGACAGGGTCTACGAGCAGTACTTC.

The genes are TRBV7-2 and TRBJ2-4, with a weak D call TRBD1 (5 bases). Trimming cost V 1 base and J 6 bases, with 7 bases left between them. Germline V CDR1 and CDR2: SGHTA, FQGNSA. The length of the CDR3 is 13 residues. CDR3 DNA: TGTGCCAGCAGCTTAGGGCAGGGAAACATTCAGTACTTC. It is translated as CASSLGQGNIQYF. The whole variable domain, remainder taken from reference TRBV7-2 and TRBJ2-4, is GAGVSQSPSNKVTEKGKDVELRCDPISGHTALYWYRQSLGQGLEFLIYFQGNSAPDKSGLPSDRFSAERTGGSVSTLTIQRTQQEDSAVYLCASSLGQGNIQYFGAGTRLSVL.

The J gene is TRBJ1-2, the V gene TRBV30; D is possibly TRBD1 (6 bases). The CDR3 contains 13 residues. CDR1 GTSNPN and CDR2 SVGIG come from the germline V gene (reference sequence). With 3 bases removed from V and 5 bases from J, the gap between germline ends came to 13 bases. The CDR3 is CAWSRGAGYGYTF. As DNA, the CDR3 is TGTGCCTGGAGCCGGGGGGCGGGGTATGGCTACACCTTC.

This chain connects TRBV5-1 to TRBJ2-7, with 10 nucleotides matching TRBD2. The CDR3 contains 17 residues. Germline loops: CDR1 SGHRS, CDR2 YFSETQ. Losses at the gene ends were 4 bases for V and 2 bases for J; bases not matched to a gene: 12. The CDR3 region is CASSPGLAGELPYEQYF. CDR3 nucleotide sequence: TGCGCCAGCAGCCCCGGGCTAGCGGGGGAGCTTCCCTACGAGCAGTACTTC.

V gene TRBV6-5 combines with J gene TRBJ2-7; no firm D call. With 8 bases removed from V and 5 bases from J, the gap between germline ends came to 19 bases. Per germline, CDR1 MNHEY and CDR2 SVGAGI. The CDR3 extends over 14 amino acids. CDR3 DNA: TGTGCCAGCTGTCCCGCATTACGGGTGCACGAGCAGTACTTC. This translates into CASCPALRVHEQYF.

The CDR3 region has the DNA TGTGCCTGGAGAAGCCGACAGAACTCTGGAAACACCATATATTTT. Translating it yields CAWRSRQNSGNTIYF. This rearrangement joins TRBV30 to TRBJ1-3; D may be TRBD1 (5 bases). Germline CDR1 reads GTSNPN; CDR2 reads SVGIG (reference sequence). V lost 3 bases, J lost 0 bases, and 12 bases lay in between. This CDR3 spans 15 amino acids.

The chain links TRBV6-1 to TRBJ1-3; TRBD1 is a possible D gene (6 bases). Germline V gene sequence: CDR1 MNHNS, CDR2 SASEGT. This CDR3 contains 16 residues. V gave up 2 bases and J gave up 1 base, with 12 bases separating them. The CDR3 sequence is CASSETGLGSGNTIYF. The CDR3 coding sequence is TGTGCCAGCAGTGAAACAGGGCTTGGATCTGGAAACACCATATATTTT.

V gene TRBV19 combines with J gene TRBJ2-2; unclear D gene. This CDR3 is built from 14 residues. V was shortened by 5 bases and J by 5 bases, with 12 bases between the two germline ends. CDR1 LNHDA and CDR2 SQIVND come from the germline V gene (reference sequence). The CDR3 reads CASSLARITGELFF. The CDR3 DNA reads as TGTGCCAGTAGTCTCGCTAGGATTACCGGGGAGCTGTTTTTT.

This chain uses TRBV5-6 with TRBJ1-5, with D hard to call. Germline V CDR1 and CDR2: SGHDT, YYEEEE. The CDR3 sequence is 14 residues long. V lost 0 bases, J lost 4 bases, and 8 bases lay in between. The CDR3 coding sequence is TGTGCCAGCAGCTTGGGGCAGGCAAATCAGCCCCAGCATTTT. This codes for CASSLGQANQPQHF.

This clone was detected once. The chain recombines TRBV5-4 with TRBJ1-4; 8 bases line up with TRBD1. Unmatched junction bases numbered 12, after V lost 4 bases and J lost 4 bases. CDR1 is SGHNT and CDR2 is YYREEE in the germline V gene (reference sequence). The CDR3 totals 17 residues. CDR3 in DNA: TGTGCCAGCAGCGCTGACAGGGGAGGGGGGAGTAATGAAAAACTGTTTTTT. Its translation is CASSADRGGGSNEKLFF.

In DNA form, the CDR3 reads TGTGCCAGCAGTGAAGCGCCTGGCAGCCAAGAGACCCAGTACTTC. Protein: CASSEAPGSQETQYF. The chain joins TRBV2 to TRBJ2-5, with D hard to call. Germline CDR1 SNHLY, CDR2 FYNNEI. Trimming stripped 0 bases from V and 1 base from J, with 9 bases between. The length of the CDR3 is 15 residues.

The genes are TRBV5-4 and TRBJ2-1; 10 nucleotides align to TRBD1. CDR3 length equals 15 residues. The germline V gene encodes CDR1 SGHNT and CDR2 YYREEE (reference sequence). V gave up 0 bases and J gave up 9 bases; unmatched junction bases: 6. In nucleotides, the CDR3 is TGTGCCAGCAGCTTGGCGGGACAGGGGAGCGGTGAGCAGTTCTTC. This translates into CASSLAGQGSGEQFF. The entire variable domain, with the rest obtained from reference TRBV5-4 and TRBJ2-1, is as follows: ETGVTQSPTHLIKTRGQQVTLRCSSQSGHNTVSWYQQALGQGPQFIFQYYREEENGRGNFPPRFSGLQFPNYSSELNVNALELDDSALYLCASSLAGQGSGEQFFGPGTRLTVL.

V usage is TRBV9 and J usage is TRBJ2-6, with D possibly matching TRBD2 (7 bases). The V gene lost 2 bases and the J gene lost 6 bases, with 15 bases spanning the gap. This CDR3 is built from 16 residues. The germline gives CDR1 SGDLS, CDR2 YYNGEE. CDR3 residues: CASSVGAGEEANVLTF. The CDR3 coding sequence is TGTGCCAGCAGCGTGGGGGCGGGAGAAGAGGCCAACGTCCTGACTTTC.

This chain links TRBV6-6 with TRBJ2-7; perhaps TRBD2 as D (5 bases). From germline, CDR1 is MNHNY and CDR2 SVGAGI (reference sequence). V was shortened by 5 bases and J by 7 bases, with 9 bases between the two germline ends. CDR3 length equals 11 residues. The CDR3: CASSATGEQYF. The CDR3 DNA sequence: TGTGCCAGCAGTGCTACGGGGGAGCAGTACTTC.

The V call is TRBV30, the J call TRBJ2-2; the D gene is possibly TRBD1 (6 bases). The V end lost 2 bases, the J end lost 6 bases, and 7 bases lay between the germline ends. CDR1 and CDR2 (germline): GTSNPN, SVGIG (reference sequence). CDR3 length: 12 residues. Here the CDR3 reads CAWSQGPGELFF. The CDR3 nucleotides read TGTGCCTGGAGTCAGGGGCCCGGGGAGCTGTTTTTT. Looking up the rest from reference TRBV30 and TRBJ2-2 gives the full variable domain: SQTIHQWPATLVQPVGSPLSLECTVEGTSNPNLYWYRQAAGRGLQLLFYSVGIGQISSEVPQNLSASRPQDRQFILSSKKLLLSDSGFYLCAWSQGPGELFFGEGSRLTVL.

The CDR3 bases are TGTGCCAGCAGTGTCCGGACTAGAGTCGAGCAGTACTTC. Translating gives CASSVRTRVEQYF. The chain uses TRBV6-1 and TRBJ2-7, with 7 positions matching TRBD2. This CDR3 is built from 13 residues. Germline trimming cut 4 bases from V and 6 bases from J; bases unmatched to any gene: 6. Germline lookup yields CDR1 MNHNS and CDR2 SASEGT.

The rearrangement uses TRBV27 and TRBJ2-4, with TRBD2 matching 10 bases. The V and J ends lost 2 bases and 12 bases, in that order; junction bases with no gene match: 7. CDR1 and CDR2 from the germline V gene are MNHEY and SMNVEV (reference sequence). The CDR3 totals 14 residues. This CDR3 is CASSLGRTSGPQYF. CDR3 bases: TGTGCCAGCAGTTTAGGCAGGACTAGCGGCCCTCAGTACTTC.

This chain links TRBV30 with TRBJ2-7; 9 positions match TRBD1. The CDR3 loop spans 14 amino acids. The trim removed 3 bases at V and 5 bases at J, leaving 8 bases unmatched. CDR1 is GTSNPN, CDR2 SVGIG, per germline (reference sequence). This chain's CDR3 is CAWSGDRGVNEQYF. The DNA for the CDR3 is TGTGCCTGGAGCGGAGACAGGGGGGTAAACGAGCAGTACTTC.

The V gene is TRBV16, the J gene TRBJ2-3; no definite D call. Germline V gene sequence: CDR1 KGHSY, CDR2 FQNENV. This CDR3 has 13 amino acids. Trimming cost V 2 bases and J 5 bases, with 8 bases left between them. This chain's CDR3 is CASSQQSEDTQYF. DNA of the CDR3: TGTGCCAGCAGCCAACAGTCCGAAGATACGCAGTATTTT.

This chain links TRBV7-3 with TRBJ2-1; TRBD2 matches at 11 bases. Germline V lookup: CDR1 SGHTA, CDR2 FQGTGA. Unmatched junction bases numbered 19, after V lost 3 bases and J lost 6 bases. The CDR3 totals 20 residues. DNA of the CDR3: TGTGCCAGCAGCTTGACCTCCGGGACTAGCGGTTCCCAGGACGTCAATGAGCAGTTCTTC. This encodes CASSLTSGTSGSQDVNEQFF.

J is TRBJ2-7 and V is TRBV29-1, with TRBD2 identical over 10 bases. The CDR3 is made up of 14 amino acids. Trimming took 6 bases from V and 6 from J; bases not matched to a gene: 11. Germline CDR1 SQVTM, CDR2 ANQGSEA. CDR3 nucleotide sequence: TGCAGCGTCTCAGGACTAGCGGCCTTTGCCGAGCAGTACTTC. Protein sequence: CSVSGLAAFAEQYF.

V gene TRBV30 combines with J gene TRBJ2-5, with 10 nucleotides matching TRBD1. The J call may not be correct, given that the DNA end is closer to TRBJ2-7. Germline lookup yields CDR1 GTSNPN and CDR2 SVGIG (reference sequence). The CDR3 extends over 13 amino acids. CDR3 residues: CAWTGTGVYEQYF. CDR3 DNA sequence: TGTGCCTGGACCGGGACAGGGGTCTACGAGCAGTACTTC.